What follows are 23 T cell receptor beta chains derived from one specimen sequenced in a study of siplizumab effects on memory and regulatory T cells. The protocol was immunoSEQ multiplex PCR, while the TCRdb copy is restricted to in-frame clones and leaves out a portion. The sample includes approximately 120,000 clones, roughly 94% of them seen just once. The sample taken for sequencing was Tregs sorted from blood. The receptor set was obtained from a human donor in good health.

This clone came up a few times. The rearrangement uses TRBV2 and TRBJ2-7; no definite D call. Germline CDR1 SNHLY, CDR2 FYNNEI. The CDR3 totals 11 residues. V shed 4 bases and J shed 7 bases, with 8 bases lying between them. In nucleotides, the CDR3 is TGTGCCAGCAGTGCCTCCCCGGAGCAGTACTTC. Protein product: CASSASPEQYF.

CDR3 sequence: CASSPTKGTEAFF. CDR3 in DNA: TGTGCCAGCTCACCGACAAAGGGAACTGAAGCTTTCTTT. The chain carries TRBV18 and TRBJ1-1; D not certain. Trimming pared 3 bases from V and 5 bases from J, leaving 10 bases between. CDR1 KGHSH and CDR2 LQKENI come from the germline V gene. CDR3 length: 13 residues.

A note on this clone: The sample has other DNA sequences that encode this CDR3 too. This chain uses TRBV7-9 with TRBJ1-2; D is unclear. The CDR3 sequence is 14 residues long. V lost 0 bases and J lost 2, with 7 bases in between. Germline CDR1 is SEHNR and CDR2 is FQNEAQ (reference sequence). This CDR3 reads CASSLAQRNYGYTF. In DNA, the CDR3 is TGTGCCAGCAGCTTAGCTCAGAGAAACTATGGCTACACCTTC.

V usage is TRBV7-9 and J usage is TRBJ1-5, with 9 bases aligning to TRBD1. This CDR3 is built from 15 residues. V lost 1 base, J lost 7 bases, and 5 bases stayed unmatched. Germline V gene sequence: CDR1 SEHNR, CDR2 FQNEAQ (reference sequence). CDR3: CASSLVGQGWQPQHF. CDR3 sequence (DNA): TGTGCCAGCAGCTTAGTTGGACAGGGGTGGCAGCCCCAGCATTTT.

V and J are TRBV11-2 and TRBJ2-5; 10 nucleotides match TRBD1. Trimming at V came to 1 base and at J to 2 bases, leaving 1 base not matched to a gene. CDR1 and CDR2 from the germline V gene are SGHAT and FQNNGV. The CDR3 has 15 residues. CDR3 loop: CASSLGTGGQETQYF. The DNA of the CDR3 is TGTGCCAGCAGCTTAGGGACAGGGGGGCAAGAGACCCAGTACTTC.

V gene TRBV5-1 combines with J gene TRBJ1-3; 8 bases are a match to TRBD1. Germline trimming cut 3 bases from V and 2 bases from J; bases unmatched to any gene: 4. Germline CDR1 is SGHRS and CDR2 is YFSETQ. CDR3 length: 15 residues. The CDR3 sequence: CASSSTTGAGNTIYF. CDR3 coding DNA: TGCGCCAGCAGCTCTACGACAGGGGCTGGAAACACCATATATTTT.

The chain joins TRBV18 to TRBJ2-1; 15 positions agree with TRBD2. The CDR3 covers 15 residues. V lost 6 bases, J lost 8 bases, and 5 bases stayed unmatched. Germline V gene data show CDR1 as KGHSH and CDR2 as LQKENI. The CDR3 region is CASSPGLAGGHEQFF. The CDR3 nucleotides are TGTGCCAGCTCCCCGGGACTAGCGGGGGGCCATGAGCAGTTCTTC.

This clone turned up a few times. The gene calls are TRBV4-1 and TRBJ1-6; possibly TRBD1 for D (5 bases). CDR3 length: 17 amino acids. Trimming removed 0 bases from V and 3 bases from J, with 12 bases in between. Germline V gene data show CDR1 as MGHRA and CDR2 as YSYEKL. Here the CDR3 DNA reads TGCGCCAGCAGCCAAGATCTAGGGGAAAACTATAATTCACCCCTCCACTTT. This translates into CASSQDLGENYNSPLHF.

The sample holds one count of this clone. The genes are TRBV7-3 and TRBJ2-7, with 13 bases that match TRBD2. This CDR3 has 14 amino acids. The ends lost 2 bases at V and 6 bases at J; junction bases unmatched: 1. CDR1 and CDR2 from the germline V gene are SGHTA and FQGTGA. The CDR3 bases are TGTGCCAGCAGCTTAGGACTAGCGGGAGCCGAGCAGTACTTC. Translating it yields CASSLGLAGAEQYF.

This chain links TRBV9 with TRBJ1-1, with D hard to call. CDR3 size: 14 residues. CDR1 SGDLS and CDR2 YYNGEE come from the germline V gene. The ends were cut back, 2 bases at V and 0 bases at J, with 8 bases in the middle. This CDR3 is CASSVGSMNTEAFF. The CDR3 coding sequence is TGTGCCAGCAGCGTCGGATCCATGAACACTGAAGCTTTCTTT. Complete variable domain (other parts from reference TRBV9 and TRBJ1-1): DSGVTQTPKHLITATGQRVTLRCSPRSGDLSVYWYQQSLDQGLQFLIQYYNGEERAKGNILERFSAQQFPDLHSELNLSSLELGDSALYFCASSVGSMNTEAFFGQGTRLTVV.

The rearrangement links TRBV10-3 to TRBJ2-2; 8 positions match TRBD1. The CDR3 loop spans 16 amino acids. CDR1 ENHRY and CDR2 SYGVKD come from the germline V gene. V was clipped by 4 bases and J by 6 bases; unmatched bases: 10. The CDR3 loop is CAISGVGQGVAGELFF. The CDR3 DNA is TGTGCCATCAGTGGCGTTGGACAGGGTGTCGCCGGGGAGCTGTTTTTT.

The V gene is TRBV29-1, the J gene TRBJ1-1; TRBD1 matches at 7 bases. The length of the CDR3 is 12 residues. J lost 8 bases, V lost 6 bases, and 9 bases had no gene match. The germline gives CDR1 SQVTM, CDR2 ANQGSEA. Here the CDR3 reads CSVQGTVLEAFF. In nucleotides, the CDR3 is TGCAGCGTGCAAGGGACAGTCTTAGAAGCTTTCTTT.

The chain has TRBV12-5 and TRBJ1-1; D remains ambiguous. The germline V and J ends were trimmed by 4 bases and 11 bases, with 17 bases remaining between them. The CDR3 has 13 residues. CDR1 LGHNT and CDR2 FRNRAP come from the germline V gene. DNA for the CDR3: TGTGCTAGTGGTTCGGGAGTCACGGTTAGGGCTTTCTTT. Its translation: CASGSGVTVRAFF. Full variable domain (rest looked up from reference TRBV12-5 and TRBJ1-1): DARVTQTPRHKVTEMGQEVTMRCQPILGHNTVFWYRQTMMQGLELLAYFRNRAPLDDSGMPKDRFSAEMPDATLATLKIQPSEPRDSAVYFCASGSGVTVRAFFGQGTRLTVV.

The rearrangement uses TRBV6-5 and TRBJ2-3; TRBD1 matches at 7 bases. The CDR3 has 14 residues. CDR1 is MNHEY and CDR2 is SVGAGI in the germline V gene. Trimming took 5 bases from V and 3 from J; bases not matched to a gene: 5. The CDR3 here is CASSETGETDTQYF. CDR3 DNA: TGTGCCAGCAGTGAAACAGGGGAGACAGATACGCAGTATTTT.

V gene TRBV25-1 combines with J gene TRBJ1-2; D may be TRBD1 (6 bases). V shed 3 bases and J shed 6 bases, with 17 bases lying between them. CDR3 length: 15 amino acids. CDR1 is MGHDK and CDR2 is SYGVNS in the germline V gene. CDR3 sequence reads: CASSERGGKADGYTF. The CDR3 bases are TGTGCCAGCAGTGAGAGGGGGGGCAAAGCTGATGGCTACACCTTC.

Written as DNA, the CDR3 is TGTGCCAGCAGTTTTATGTCCGGTCCCTACGAGCAGTACTTC. Its protein is CASSFMSGPYEQYF. V and J are TRBV27 and TRBJ2-7; the D is unclear. CDR1 and CDR2 from the germline V gene are MNHEY and SMNVEV (reference sequence). The CDR3 runs 14 residues. V was trimmed by 3 bases and J by 2 bases, leaving 11 bases between them.

Details on this clone: Other DNA sequences of this sample code for an identical CDR3. The rearrangement joins TRBV5-1 to TRBJ2-7, with TRBD2 identical over 7 bases. The germline V gene has CDR1 SGHRS and CDR2 YFSETQ. The CDR3 is 15 amino acids. With V trimmed by 4 bases and J by 4 bases, 11 bases remained unmatched. CDR3 sequence: CASSGGGTNSYEQYF. In nucleotides, the CDR3 is TGCGCCAGCAGCGGTGGGGGGACTAACTCGTACGAGCAGTACTTC.

The J gene is TRBJ2-1, the V gene TRBV7-9; 8 bases match TRBD2. Trimming at V came to 1 base and at J to 4 bases, leaving 6 bases not matched to a gene. Germline CDR1 and CDR2: SEHNR and FQNEAQ (reference sequence). This CDR3 contains 16 residues. The CDR3 here is CASSLDFTSGYNEQFF. Here the CDR3 DNA reads TGTGCCAGCAGCTTAGATTTTACTAGCGGATACAATGAGCAGTTCTTC.

The V gene is TRBV6-1, the J gene TRBJ1-2; 8 bases agree with TRBD1. The CDR3 loop spans 14 amino acids. CDR1 and CDR2 (germline): MNHNS, SASEGT. After removal of 6 bases from V and 7 bases from J, the junction contained 10 bases not matched to a gene. CDR3 protein: CASSFRGRVLGYTF. Here the CDR3 DNA reads TGTGCCAGCAGCTTCAGGGGGCGCGTTCTTGGCTACACCTTC.

The chain has TRBV2 and TRBJ1-1; unclear D gene. Germline CDR1 SNHLY, CDR2 FYNNEI. V was cut by 3 bases and J by 1 base, with 6 bases left in between. There are 13 residues in the CDR3. The DNA for the CDR3 is TGTGCCAGCAGTGACAATACGAACACTGAAGCTTTCTTT. Residues: CASSDNTNTEAFF.

V gene TRBV29-1 combines with J gene TRBJ1-5; TRBD1 agrees at 9 bases. CDR1 SQVTM and CDR2 ANQGSEA come from the germline V gene. V lost 4 bases to trimming and J lost 4 bases; unmatched junction nucleotides: 5. This CDR3 is built from 14 residues. The CDR3 region has the DNA TGCAGCGTTGCCGGGACAGGGATAAATCAGCCCCAGCATTTT. This sequence encodes CSVAGTGINQPQHF.

The genes are TRBV18 and TRBJ1-1, with D perhaps TRBD1 (6 bases). V was trimmed by 4 bases and J by 2 bases, leaving 8 bases between them. Germline lookup yields CDR1 KGHSH and CDR2 LQKENI. The CDR3 is 13 amino acids. The CDR3: CASSQGGNTEAFF. CDR3 DNA: TGTGCCAGCTCACAAGGGGGTAACACTGAAGCTTTCTTT.

CDR3 residues: CASSLNGAGNEKLFF. The CDR3 DNA reads as TGTGCCAGCAGTTTAAATGGGGCTGGTAATGAAAAACTGTTTTTT. V and J are TRBV27 and TRBJ1-4, with a possible D match to TRBD1 (5 bases). Between the trimmed V and J ends, which lost 2 bases and 4 bases, there was a span of 11 bases. This CDR3 spans 15 amino acids. Germline V gene sequence: CDR1 MNHEY, CDR2 SMNVEV (reference sequence).